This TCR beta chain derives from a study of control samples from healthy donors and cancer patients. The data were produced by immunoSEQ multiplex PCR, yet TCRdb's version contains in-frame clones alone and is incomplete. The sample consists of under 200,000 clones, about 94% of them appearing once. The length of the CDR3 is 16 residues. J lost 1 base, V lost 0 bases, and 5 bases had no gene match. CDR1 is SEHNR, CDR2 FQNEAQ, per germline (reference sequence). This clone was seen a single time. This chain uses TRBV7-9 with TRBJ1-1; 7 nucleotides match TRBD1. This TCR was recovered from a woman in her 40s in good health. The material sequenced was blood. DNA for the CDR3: TGTGCCAGCAGCTTAGCGGCCGGGACAGCGAACACTGAAGCTTTCTTT. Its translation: CASSLAAGTANTEAFF.